This T cell receptor beta chain was sequenced during a study of technical replicates of blood from a handful of donors. Clones were sequenced by immunoSEQ multiplex PCR, and TCRdb holds only the in-frame ones, with some missing. The sample lists about 76,000 clones, roughly nine tenths occurring once. Input material: T cells isolated from PBMCs. The origin of this receptor is a human donor in good health.

The CDR3 spells CAISERDSYEQYF. The CDR3 DNA sequence: TGTGCCATCAGTGAAAGGGACAGCTACGAGCAGTACTTC. The chain carries TRBV10-3 and TRBJ2-7; 7 nucleotides agree with TRBD1. The V gene's germline CDR1 is ENHRY and CDR2 SYGVKD. V shed 3 bases, J shed 3 bases, and the junction held 2 bases outside the gene matches. This CDR3 has 13 amino acids.